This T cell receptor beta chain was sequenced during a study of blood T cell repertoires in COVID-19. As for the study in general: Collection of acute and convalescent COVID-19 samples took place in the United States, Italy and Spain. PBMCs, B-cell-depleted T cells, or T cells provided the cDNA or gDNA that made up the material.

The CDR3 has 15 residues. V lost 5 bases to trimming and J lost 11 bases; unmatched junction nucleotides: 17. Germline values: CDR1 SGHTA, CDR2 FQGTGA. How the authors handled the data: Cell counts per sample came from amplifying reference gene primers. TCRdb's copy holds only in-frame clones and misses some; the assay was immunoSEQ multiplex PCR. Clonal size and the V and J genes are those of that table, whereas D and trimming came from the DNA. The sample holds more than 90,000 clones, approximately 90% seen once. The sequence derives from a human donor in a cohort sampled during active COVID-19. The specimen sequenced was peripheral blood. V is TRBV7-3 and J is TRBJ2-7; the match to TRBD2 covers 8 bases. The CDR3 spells CASSTPGLERSVEYF. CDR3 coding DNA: TGTGCCAGCAGCACACCGGGACTAGAGCGATCGGTTGAGTACTTC.